This T cell receptor (beta chain) comes out of a study of blood T cell repertoires in COVID-19. Germline V gene lookup returns CDR1 MNHEY and CDR2 SMNVEV (reference sequence). V dropped 11 bases and J dropped 1 base, with 14 bases sitting between them. The CDR3 spans 13 residues. Here immunoSEQ multiplex PCR was the method, and the copy in TCRdb shows in-frame clones only, minus some. The table records some 82,000 clones, around 91% of them present only once. The sequencing input was peripheral blood. The chain carries TRBV27 and TRBJ1-1; D may be TRBD1 (5 bases). This receptor was obtained from a woman between 45 and 65 years old in a cohort sampled during active COVID-19. CDR3 DNA: TGTGCCCCAAACGGGGGAAGGAACACTGAAGCTTTCTTT. Protein: CAPNGGRNTEAFF.